This T cell receptor beta chain was found in a study of CD8 T cells in ankylosing spondylitis. Findings and limits, study-wide: The clones that were linked to disease were reported to be significantly enriched in matched synovial fluid samples from ankylosing spondylitis patients. Certain motif variants had earlier been reported in reactive arthritis synovial fluid and blood. Seemingly characteristic of ankylosing spondylitis blood was a TCR beta motif consisting of under 10 highly homologous variants.

The CDR3 sequence is 14 residues long. CDR1 and CDR2 (germline): DFQATT, SNEGSKA (reference sequence). After removal of 3 bases from V and 6 bases from J, the junction contained 9 bases not matched to a gene. Each TCR beta library was made by quantitative 5'-RACE that incorporated molecular barcodes. TCRdb redid the calling of the 5' RACE reads with MiXCR, one entry per CDR3 protein. Of 130,000 or so distinct CDR3 sequences in the sample, roughly 15% were seen once. Note on this clonotype: Its target is unknown.

The sample taken for sequencing was blood, either unsorted or a sorted T cell fraction (not recorded which). The source of this sequence is a male donor with ankylosing spondylitis. The rearrangement uses TRBV20-1 and TRBJ1-1; 8 bases line up with TRBD1. DNA of the CDR3: TGCAGTGCTAGTGGCCCGACAGGGGACCCTGAAGCTTTCTTT. It codes for CSASGPTGDPEAFF.